This passage covers 5 T cell receptor beta chains from one sample sequenced in a study of cytomegalovirus exposure and HLA in healthy donors. With 60 Vbeta and 13 Jbeta primers, the PCR was carried out. TCRdb's table, derived via immunoSEQ multiplex PCR, lists solely in-frame clones and lacks some. Among around 70,000 clones listed, roughly 90% were seen once. Sequencing used PBMCs. These receptors all come from a woman in her 30s in good health and CMV-seronegative.

The rearrangement joins TRBV7-9 to TRBJ2-7, with TRBD1 identical over 9 bases. Germline V gene data show CDR1 as SEHNR and CDR2 as FQNEAQ (reference sequence). The CDR3 is 16 residues long. After removal of 4 bases from V and 3 bases from J, the junction contained 10 bases not matched to a gene. CDR3 loop: CASSSTGQGVGYEQYF. The DNA of the CDR3 is TGTGCCAGCAGCTCTACGGGACAGGGCGTGGGCTACGAGCAGTACTTC.

The CDR3, as DNA: TGTGCCAGCAGCACGAGGACTAGCGGGACCGAGACCCAGTACTTC. It encodes CASSTRTSGTETQYF. The chain carries TRBV11-3 and TRBJ2-5; TRBD2 aligns across 12 bases. The length of the CDR3 is 15 residues. The junction had 6 bases not matched to a gene; V was cut back by 5 bases and J by 5 bases. Germline CDR1 is SGHNT and CDR2 is YENEEA.

The CDR3 coding sequence is TGTGCCAGCAGCTCGAGAGGGGGCGCGGGCTATAATTCACCCCTCCACTTT. Residues: CASSSRGGAGYNSPLHF. The chain joins TRBV7-2 to TRBJ1-6; TRBD1 matches 7 bases. This CDR3 has 17 residues. Germline V gives CDR1 SGHTA, CDR2 FQGNSA. V shed 4 bases and J 3 bases; nucleotides not matched to a gene: 9.

The CDR3 here is CASSPSGRSYNEQFF. The CDR3 bases are TGTGCCAGCAGCCCGAGCGGGAGGTCCTACAATGAGCAGTTCTTC. The rearrangement joins TRBV7-9 to TRBJ2-1; the match to TRBD2 covers 9 bases. This CDR3 has 15 amino acids. CDR1 SEHNR and CDR2 FQNEAQ come from the germline V gene (reference sequence). Germline trimming cut 5 bases from V and 1 base from J; bases unmatched to any gene: 3.

The V call is TRBV2, the J call TRBJ1-5; a weak D match, TRBD1 (5 bases). CDR1 is SNHLY and CDR2 is FYNNEI in the germline V gene. The CDR3 runs 15 residues. V lost 6 bases and J 1 base, leaving 13 bases between the germline ends. The DNA of the CDR3 is TGTGCCAGCAGATTGGGAGGGGCGAGCAATCAGCCCCAGCATTTT. Amino acid sequence: CASRLGGASNQPQHF.